This T cell receptor delta chain was recorded in a study of gamma-delta chains in newborns, infants, children. Study context: Microbial exposure reportedly drives polyclonal innate γδ T cell expansion after birth.

Germline CDR1 and CDR2: GEAIGNYY and EKD. The CDR3 contains 22 residues. TCRdb repeated clone calling on the reads with CATT. The sample lists about 4,200 delta-chain clones; under 15% were seen once. Concerning this clone itself: Only one base separates this from a far larger clonotype, so it likely reflects a read error.

This receptor was obtained from a child who was a newborn, infant or young child, either healthy, febrile or measles-vaccinated (not recorded which). The chain has TRDV2 and TRDJ3, with 11 bases aligning to TRDD3. TCRdb supplies no J gene; here it was assigned by aligning the nucleotide sequence to germline. The sample was blood. Written as DNA, the CDR3 is TGTGCCTGCGACACCGTTCAAGAACTGGGGGATAAGGGCTCCTGGGACACCCGACAGATGTTTTTC. Translated, it gives CACDTVQELGDKGSWDTRQMFF.